This TCR beta chain was identified during a study of technical replicates of blood from several donors. The table came from immunoSEQ multiplex PCR; TCRdb's copy has only in-frame clones and leaves some out. The sample lists approximately 70,000 clones; about nine tenths were seen once. The sequenced sample was T cells isolated from PBMCs. The TCR originated in a human donor in good health.

This chain's CDR3 is CASSYSMGQGDEKLFF. The DNA of the CDR3 is TGTGCCAGCAGTTACTCAATGGGACAGGGGGATGAAAAACTGTTTTTT. The genes are TRBV6-5 and TRBJ1-4, with TRBD1 matching 11 bases. This CDR3 is 16 amino acids long. CDR1 is MNHEY, CDR2 SVGAGI, per germline. V shed 0 bases and J 6 bases; nucleotides not matched to a gene: 3.